A selection of T cell receptor beta chains follows, all from one sample in a study of fetal regulatory T cell absence and autoimmunity. Libraries were prepared by immunoSEQ multiplex PCR; TCRdb keeps only in-frame clonotypes and omits some of them. Found here are 95,000 or so clones, 72% of them singletons; the top ten hold just under 2%. The sequenced sample was pancreas tissue. The receptors were sampled from a male donor with IPEX syndrome. The CDR3 runs from the conserved cysteine through the conserved F or W. Fields, in order: clone size, V gene, J gene, D gene, CDR3 DNA, CDR3 protein. D genes are given only for firm matches. Clone size, where shown, is once, few, many, or a class for clones that have expanded.

abundance: -; v_gene: TRBV10-3; j_gene: TRBJ2-2; d_gene: TRBD2; CDR3nt: TGTGCCATCAGTGAGACTAGCGGGAGCACCGGGGAGCTGTTTTTT; CDR3aa: CAISETSGSTGELFF
abundance: few; v_gene: TRBV5-4; j_gene: TRBJ1-2; d_gene: -; CDR3nt: TGTGCCAGCAGCTTGGGACAGGCCCTCTATGGCTACACCTTC; CDR3aa: CASSLGQALYGYTF
abundance: once; v_gene: TRBV13; j_gene: TRBJ2-5; d_gene: -; CDR3nt: TGTGCCAGCAGCTATGGTGGACTGCCCCAAGAGACCCAGTACTTC; CDR3aa: CASSYGGLPQETQYF
abundance: -; v_gene: TRBV19; j_gene: TRBJ1-2; d_gene: -; CDR3nt: TGTGCCAGTATTCGGGTAGGCTACACCTTC; CDR3aa: CASIRVGYTF
abundance: -; v_gene: TRBV27; j_gene: TRBJ1-1; d_gene: TRBD1; CDR3nt: TGTGCCAGCAGTTTATTGGGACAGGGGGCGGTAACTGAAGCTTTCTTT; CDR3aa: CASSLLGQGAVTEAFF
abundance: few; v_gene: TRBV7-9; j_gene: TRBJ2-7; d_gene: TRBD2; CDR3nt: TGTGCCAGCAGCTCCCAGCGGGGTTCCTACGAGCAGTACTTC; CDR3aa: CASSSQRGSYEQYF
abundance: -; v_gene: TRBV5-1; j_gene: TRBJ2-7; d_gene: -; CDR3nt: TGCGCCAGCAGCTTGGAGGGGGGACTTTACTACGAGCAGTACTTC; CDR3aa: CASSLEGGLYYEQYF
abundance: -; v_gene: TRBV27; j_gene: TRBJ1-1; d_gene: -; CDR3nt: TGTGCCAGCAGTTTATCGGGCGGGGCCATGAACACTGAAGCTTTCTTT; CDR3aa: CASSLSGGAMNTEAFF
abundance: once; v_gene: TRBV28; j_gene: TRBJ1-2; d_gene: TRBD1; CDR3nt: TGTGCCAGCAGTTCCACGGTAGCAGGGGGGACCTATGGCTACACCTTC; CDR3aa: CASSSTVAGGTYGYTF
abundance: once; v_gene: TRBV9; j_gene: TRBJ2-7; d_gene: -; CDR3nt: TGTGCCAGCAGCGTAGAGACGAGCTCCTACGAGCAGTACTTC; CDR3aa: CASSVETSSYEQYF
abundance: -; v_gene: TRBV4-1; j_gene: TRBJ2-7; d_gene: TRBD2; CDR3nt: TGCGCCAGCAGCCTTCAACTAGCGCGGTCCTACGAGCAGTACTTC; CDR3aa: CASSLQLARSYEQYF
abundance: once; v_gene: TRBV7-6; j_gene: TRBJ2-3; d_gene: TRBD2; CDR3nt: TGTGCCAGCAGCTCTGTAGCGGGGGGGGGCGCAGATACGCAGTATTTT; CDR3aa: CASSSVAGGGADTQYF
abundance: -; v_gene: TRBV7-6; j_gene: TRBJ2-1; d_gene: -; CDR3nt: TGTGCCAGCAGCAACCCAGTGGAGAGGGCCTACAATGAGCAGTTCTTC; CDR3aa: CASSNPVERAYNEQFF
abundance: -; v_gene: TRBV27; j_gene: TRBJ2-6; d_gene: -; CDR3nt: TGTGCCAGCAGTTTGGTCGGGGCCAACGTCCTGACTTTC; CDR3aa: CASSLVGANVLTF
abundance: once; v_gene: TRBV27; j_gene: TRBJ2-1; d_gene: -; CDR3nt: TGTGCCAGCAGTTTATGGGTCGGGGTTAGGGGTGAGCAGTTCTTC; CDR3aa: CASSLWVGVRGEQFF
abundance: few; v_gene: TRBV20-1; j_gene: TRBJ1-5; d_gene: TRBD1; CDR3nt: TGCAGTGCGGGACAGGGGAAAGCCCAGCATTTT; CDR3aa: CSAGQGKAQHF
abundance: -; v_gene: TRBV4-1; j_gene: TRBJ1-4; d_gene: -; CDR3nt: TGCGCCAGCAGCCCTACTTCTAGGAGGACTAATGAAAAACTGTTTTTT; CDR3aa: CASSPTSRRTNEKLFF
abundance: -; v_gene: TRBV18; j_gene: TRBJ2-1; d_gene: -; CDR3nt: TGTGCCAGCTCACCCCGCAACGCAAGGAGTGAGCAGTTCTTC; CDR3aa: CASSPRNARSEQFF
abundance: -; v_gene: TRBV27; j_gene: TRBJ2-7; d_gene: TRBD1; CDR3nt: TGTGCCAGCAGTGTCGGGACAGCCTACGAGCAGTACTTC; CDR3aa: CASSVGTAYEQYF
abundance: once; v_gene: TRBV11-3; j_gene: TRBJ2-1; d_gene: TRBD1; CDR3nt: TGTGCCAGCAGCACGACAGGGTACAATGAGCAGTTCTTC; CDR3aa: CASSTTGYNEQFF
abundance: -; v_gene: TRBV6-5; j_gene: TRBJ2-2; d_gene: TRBD1; CDR3nt: TGTGCCAGTTCAAGGGGGACAGCTAACACCGGGGAGCTGTTTTTT; CDR3aa: CASSRGTANTGELFF
abundance: -; v_gene: TRBV7-9; j_gene: TRBJ1-1; d_gene: TRBD1; CDR3nt: TGTGCCAGCAGCTTGACAGGACAGGAAGCTGAAGCTTTCTTT; CDR3aa: CASSLTGQEAEAFF
abundance: few; v_gene: TRBV7-2; j_gene: TRBJ2-2; d_gene: -; CDR3nt: TGTGCCAGCAGCCCCGGGACAAACACCGGGGAGCTGTTTTTT; CDR3aa: CASSPGTNTGELFF
abundance: once; v_gene: TRBV11-2; j_gene: TRBJ2-1; d_gene: TRBD2; CDR3nt: TGTGCCAGCAGCCCTTTAGCGGGAGGGCCGAATGAGCAGTTCTTC; CDR3aa: CASSPLAGGPNEQFF
abundance: -; v_gene: TRBV5-1; j_gene: TRBJ1-2; d_gene: -; CDR3nt: TGCGCCAGCAGCTTGGGTGTGGCTCCCTACTATGGCTACACCTTC; CDR3aa: CASSLGVAPYYGYTF
abundance: -; v_gene: TRBV6-1; j_gene: TRBJ2-7; d_gene: TRBD2; CDR3nt: TGTGCCAGCAGTACATCACTAGCGGGAGAACACGAGCAGTACTTC; CDR3aa: CASSTSLAGEHEQYF
abundance: -; v_gene: TRBV4-2; j_gene: TRBJ2-1; d_gene: -; CDR3nt: TGTGCCAGCAGCCAAGAAGGGACTGCGGTAGCTGAGCAGTTCTTC; CDR3aa: CASSQEGTAVAEQFF
abundance: few; v_gene: TRBV7-2; j_gene: TRBJ1-5; d_gene: TRBD1; CDR3nt: TGTGCCAGCAGCATTAGACAGGGGCAACAGCCCCAGCATTTT; CDR3aa: CASSIRQGQQPQHF
abundance: -; v_gene: TRBV5-1; j_gene: TRBJ2-3; d_gene: TRBD2; CDR3nt: TGCGCCAGCAGCTGGACTAGCTCCACAGATACGCAGTATTTT; CDR3aa: CASSWTSSTDTQYF
abundance: -; v_gene: TRBV6-6; j_gene: TRBJ1-6; d_gene: -; CDR3nt: TGTGCCAGCAGTTACTCGGGGACGGATTCACCCCTCCACTTT; CDR3aa: CASSYSGTDSPLHF
abundance: -; v_gene: TRBV20-1; j_gene: TRBJ2-4; d_gene: TRBD1; CDR3nt: TGCAGTGCGCCAGGGGGAAACATTCAGTACTTC; CDR3aa: CSAPGGNIQYF
abundance: few; v_gene: TRBV11-2; j_gene: TRBJ1-5; d_gene: -; CDR3nt: TGTGCCAGCAGCTTAGATGTAAGGGATAGGCAGCCCCAGCATTTT; CDR3aa: CASSLDVRDRQPQHF
abundance: -; v_gene: TRBV29-1; j_gene: TRBJ1-2; d_gene: TRBD1; CDR3nt: TGCAGCGTTGTGTCGGGACAGGGGAGGGTTTATGGCTACACCTTC; CDR3aa: CSVVSGQGRVYGYTF
abundance: -; v_gene: TRBV4-1; j_gene: TRBJ2-2; d_gene: -; CDR3nt: TGCGCCAGCAGTCGAACCGTTACCGGGGAGCTGTTTTTT; CDR3aa: CASSRTVTGELFF
abundance: once; v_gene: TRBV7-7; j_gene: TRBJ2-2; d_gene: TRBD1; CDR3nt: TGTGCCAGCAGCTATCATTTCGGACAGGGGCCCACCGGGGAGCTGTTTTTT; CDR3aa: CASSYHFGQGPTGELFF
abundance: -; v_gene: TRBV29-1; j_gene: TRBJ1-1; d_gene: TRBD1; CDR3nt: TGCAGCGTTCACCTCAGGGGGCGCGACACTGAAGCTTTCTTT; CDR3aa: CSVHLRGRDTEAFF
abundance: -; v_gene: TRBV15; j_gene: TRBJ2-3; d_gene: -; CDR3nt: TGTGCCACCAGCACGGGGGATCCAGATACGCAGTATTTT; CDR3aa: CATSTGDPDTQYF
abundance: -; v_gene: TRBV18; j_gene: TRBJ2-1; d_gene: -; CDR3nt: TGTGCCAGCTCACCAAGCAGGGCCCATGAGCAGTTCTTC; CDR3aa: CASSPSRAHEQFF
abundance: -; v_gene: TRBV5-1; j_gene: TRBJ2-7; d_gene: -; CDR3nt: TGCGCCAGCAGCTTCCGGGACAACTCCTACGAGCAGTACTTC; CDR3aa: CASSFRDNSYEQYF
abundance: -; v_gene: TRBV5-1; j_gene: TRBJ2-1; d_gene: -; CDR3nt: TGCGCCAGCAGCCGGATGGGGGATGGCCCCTACAATGAGCAGTTCTTC; CDR3aa: CASSRMGDGPYNEQFF
abundance: -; v_gene: TRBV5-1; j_gene: TRBJ2-1; d_gene: -; CDR3nt: TGCGCCAGCAGCCGAGCTTACAATGAGCAGTTCTTC; CDR3aa: CASSRAYNEQFF
abundance: -; v_gene: TRBV20-1; j_gene: TRBJ2-7; d_gene: -; CDR3nt: TGCAGTGCTAGTATGAGAGACGAGCAGTACTTC; CDR3aa: CSASMRDEQYF
abundance: -; v_gene: TRBV11-2; j_gene: TRBJ1-2; d_gene: TRBD1; CDR3nt: TGTGCCAGCAGCCCGGACAGGGCGGGAGGCTACACCTTC; CDR3aa: CASSPDRAGGYTF
abundance: -; v_gene: TRBV30; j_gene: TRBJ2-4; d_gene: -; CDR3nt: TGTGCCTGGAGTCCACCGGGTCTAGCCAAAAACATTCAGTACTTC; CDR3aa: CAWSPPGLAKNIQYF
abundance: few; v_gene: TRBV20-1; j_gene: TRBJ2-7; d_gene: -; CDR3nt: TGCAGTGCTAGTCGCGAGTTCGAGCAGTACTTC; CDR3aa: CSASREFEQYF
abundance: -; v_gene: TRBV5-8; j_gene: TRBJ1-1; d_gene: -; CDR3nt: TGTGCCAGCAGCTTGATAACGAACACTGAAGCTTTCTTT; CDR3aa: CASSLITNTEAFF
abundance: few; v_gene: TRBV4-3; j_gene: TRBJ1-1; d_gene: -; CDR3nt: TGCGCCAGCAGCCAAGATACAGGTTGGAACACTGAAGCTTTCTTT; CDR3aa: CASSQDTGWNTEAFF
abundance: -; v_gene: TRBV7-2; j_gene: TRBJ2-2; d_gene: -; CDR3nt: TGTGCCAGCAGCTCATGGGACGGGGAGCTGTTTTTT; CDR3aa: CASSSWDGELFF
abundance: -; v_gene: TRBV11-3; j_gene: TRBJ2-7; d_gene: -; CDR3nt: TGTGCCAGCAGCTTACCCATCGGGACCCAATACGAGCAGTACTTC; CDR3aa: CASSLPIGTQYEQYF
abundance: -; v_gene: TRBV13; j_gene: TRBJ2-7; d_gene: -; CDR3nt: TGTGCCAGCAGCTTTACACAGGGATCCTACGAGCAGTACTTC; CDR3aa: CASSFTQGSYEQYF
abundance: few; v_gene: TRBV27; j_gene: TRBJ1-5; d_gene: -; CDR3nt: TGTGCCAGCAGTTATGGCAGGGGCCAGCCCCAGCATTTT; CDR3aa: CASSYGRGQPQHF
abundance: -; v_gene: TRBV5-4; j_gene: TRBJ2-7; d_gene: -; CDR3nt: TGTGCCAGCAGCTTCGAGACGGATGACTACGAGCAGTACTTC; CDR3aa: CASSFETDDYEQYF
abundance: -; v_gene: TRBV27; j_gene: TRBJ2-1; d_gene: -; CDR3nt: TGTGCCAGCAGCCGTGGGCCGAGCTCCTACAATGAGCAGTTCTTC; CDR3aa: CASSRGPSSYNEQFF
abundance: -; v_gene: TRBV7-2; j_gene: TRBJ2-5; d_gene: -; CDR3nt: TGTGCCAGCAGCTTACTAGCAGAGACCCAGTACTTC; CDR3aa: CASSLLAETQYF